A selection of T cell receptor beta chains follows, all from one sample in a study of PD-1 blockade in classical Hodgkin lymphoma. The assay was immunoSEQ multiplex PCR, and TCRdb's table has in-frame clones only and misses some. The sample records tens of thousands of clones, 65% to 85% being singletons. This sample comprised peripheral blood mononuclear cells (PBMCs), obtained at baseline. The source is a human donor with classical Hodgkin lymphoma. Each CDR3 is given with its conserved first and last residue. The D gene is left open where the match is weak. Expanded clones get a size class; other rows say once, few or many, or leave the size out.

V gene,clone size,D gene,J gene,CDR3 protein,CDR3 DNA
TRBV15,once,-,TRBJ2-3,CATSRDLAAPSTDTQYF,TGTGCCACCAGCAGAGATCTAGCAGCACCTAGCACAGATACGCAGTATTTT
TRBV29-1,-,-,TRBJ1-1,CSAGGQALNTEAFF,TGCAGCGCGGGGGGGCAGGCTTTGAACACTGAAGCTTTCTTT
TRBV18,few,-,TRBJ2-6,CASSRSDAPGANVLTF,TGTGCCAGCTCACGTTCGGACGCGCCTGGGGCCAACGTCCTGACTTTC
TRBV5-5,once,TRBD2,TRBJ2-2,CASSWEGIHTGELFF,TGTGCCAGCAGCTGGGAGGGCATACACACCGGGGAGCTGTTTTTT
TRBV5-1,-,TRBD1,TRBJ1-1,CASSRFGGGESTEAFF,TGCGCCAGCAGCAGATTTGGAGGGGGCGAGAGCACTGAAGCTTTCTTT
TRBV5-1,-,-,TRBJ2-2,CASSLTDTGELFF,TGCGCCAGCAGCCTTACTGACACCGGGGAGCTGTTTTTT
TRBV27,-,-,TRBJ2-1,CASRPPERVNEQFF,TGTGCCAGCAGACCTCCTGAGAGGGTCAATGAGCAGTTCTTC
TRBV29-1,once,TRBD1,TRBJ1-2,CSGGQGRNGYTF,TGCAGCGGTGGACAGGGTAGGAATGGCTACACCTTC
TRBV11-2,-,-,TRBJ1-2,CASSLAGDIRDGYTF,TGTGCCAGCAGCTTAGCCGGGGACATCCGAGATGGCTACACCTTC
TRBV5-6,-,TRBD1,TRBJ1-2,CASRTRQGVMDGYTF,TGTGCCAGCAGGACCCGACAGGGAGTCATGGATGGCTACACCTTC
TRBV6-6,-,-,TRBJ1-2,CASRRVNYGYTF,TGTGCCAGCAGGAGGGTTAACTATGGCTACACCTTC
TRBV5-1,few,-,TRBJ1-1,CASREGTTNTEAFF,TGCGCCAGCAGGGAGGGGACGACGAACACTGAAGCTTTCTTT
TRBV19,-,-,TRBJ2-7,CASSIGTNRVYEQYF,TGTGCCAGTAGTATTGGGACAAACAGGGTCTACGAGCAGTACTTC
TRBV10-1,-,-,TRBJ2-2,CASSETGSFTGELFF,TGCGCCAGCAGTGAGACAGGGAGTTTCACCGGGGAGCTGTTTTTT
TRBV5-1,-,TRBD2,TRBJ2-2,CASSLGWGGSTGELFF,TGCGCCAGCAGCTTGGGATGGGGCGGGAGCACCGGGGAGCTGTTTTTT
TRBV6-5,-,-,TRBJ1-2,CASSFQGQGYTF,TGTGCCAGCAGTTTCCAGGGGCAGGGCTACACCTTC
TRBV2,-,TRBD1,TRBJ1-1,CASSEDYRGTEAFF,TGTGCCAGCAGTGAAGACTACAGGGGCACTGAAGCTTTCTTT